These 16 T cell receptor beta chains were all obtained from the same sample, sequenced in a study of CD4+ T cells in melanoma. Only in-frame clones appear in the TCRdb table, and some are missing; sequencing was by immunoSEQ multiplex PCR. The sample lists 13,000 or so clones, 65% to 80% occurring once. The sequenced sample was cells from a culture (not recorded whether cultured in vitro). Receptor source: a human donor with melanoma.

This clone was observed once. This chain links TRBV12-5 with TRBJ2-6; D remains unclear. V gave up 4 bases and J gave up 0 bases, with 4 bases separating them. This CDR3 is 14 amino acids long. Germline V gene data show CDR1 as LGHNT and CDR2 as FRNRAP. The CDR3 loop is CASGSSSGANVLTF. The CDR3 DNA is TGTGCTAGTGGTTCCTCCTCTGGGGCCAACGTCCTGACTTTC.

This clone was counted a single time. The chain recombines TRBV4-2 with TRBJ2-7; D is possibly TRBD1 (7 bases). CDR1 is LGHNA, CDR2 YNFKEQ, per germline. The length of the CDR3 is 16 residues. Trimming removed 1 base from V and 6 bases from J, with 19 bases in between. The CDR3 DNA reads TGTGCCAGCAGCCAAGTTTGGAGGGGGCGCTTGGCCGAGCAGTACTTC. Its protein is CASSQVWRGRLAEQYF.

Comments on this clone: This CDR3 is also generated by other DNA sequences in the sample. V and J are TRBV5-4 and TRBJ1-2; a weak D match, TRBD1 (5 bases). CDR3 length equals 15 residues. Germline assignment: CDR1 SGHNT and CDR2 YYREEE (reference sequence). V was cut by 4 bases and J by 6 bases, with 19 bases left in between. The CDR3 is CASSPRTTGGDGYTF. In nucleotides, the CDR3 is TGTGCCAGCAGCCCACGGACTACAGGAGGCGATGGCTACACCTTC.

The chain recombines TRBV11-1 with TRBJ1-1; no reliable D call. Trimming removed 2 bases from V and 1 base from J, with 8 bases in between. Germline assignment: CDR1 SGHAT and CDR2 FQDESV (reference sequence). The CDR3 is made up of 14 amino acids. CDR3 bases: TGTGCCAGCAGCTTACAGGCGGGGAACACTGAAGCTTTCTTT. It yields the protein CASSLQAGNTEAFF.

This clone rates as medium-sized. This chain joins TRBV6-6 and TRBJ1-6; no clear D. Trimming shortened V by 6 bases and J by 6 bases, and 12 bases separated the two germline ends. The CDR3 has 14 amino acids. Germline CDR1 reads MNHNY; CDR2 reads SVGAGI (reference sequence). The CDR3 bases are TGTGCCAGCAGGAGTCGGACTCTTAATTCACCCCTCCACTTT. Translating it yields CASRSRTLNSPLHF.

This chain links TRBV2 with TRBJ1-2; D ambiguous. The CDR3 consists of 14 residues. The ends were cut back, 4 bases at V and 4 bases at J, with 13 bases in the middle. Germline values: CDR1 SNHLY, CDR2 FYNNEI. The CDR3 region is CASSGAGVPYGYTF. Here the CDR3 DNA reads TGTGCCAGCAGTGGGGCCGGGGTCCCCTATGGCTACACCTTC. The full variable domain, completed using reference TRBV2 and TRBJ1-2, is EPEVTQTPSHQVTQMGQEVILRCVPISNHLYFYWYRQILGQKVEFLVSFYNNEISEKSEIFDDQFSVERPDGSNFTLKIRSTKLEDSAMYFCASSGAGVPYGYTFGSGTRLTVV.

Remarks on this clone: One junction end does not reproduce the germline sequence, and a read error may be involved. CDR3 amino acids: CACRRSASGGVAYNEQFF. Here the CDR3 DNA reads TGCGCCTGCAGGCGGTCGGCTAGCGGGGGGGTAGCCTACAATGAGCAGTTCTTC. This sequence joins TRBV5-1 and TRBJ2-1; 12 positions agree with TRBD2. The CDR3 has 18 residues. Germline CDR1 reads SGHRS; CDR2 reads YFSETQ.

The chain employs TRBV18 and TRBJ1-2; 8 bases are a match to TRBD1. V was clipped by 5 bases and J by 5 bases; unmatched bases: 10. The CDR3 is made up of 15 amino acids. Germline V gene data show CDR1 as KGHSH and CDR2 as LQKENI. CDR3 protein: CASSFWDRLFYGYTF. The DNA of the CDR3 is TGTGCCAGCTCATTTTGGGACAGGCTATTTTATGGCTACACCTTC.

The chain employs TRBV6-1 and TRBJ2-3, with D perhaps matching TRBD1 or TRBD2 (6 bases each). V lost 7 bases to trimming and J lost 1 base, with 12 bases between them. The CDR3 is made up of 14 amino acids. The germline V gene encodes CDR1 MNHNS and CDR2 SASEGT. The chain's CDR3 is CASKGGFGTDTQYF. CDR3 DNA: TGTGCCAGCAAGGGGGGTTTCGGCACAGATACGCAGTATTTT.

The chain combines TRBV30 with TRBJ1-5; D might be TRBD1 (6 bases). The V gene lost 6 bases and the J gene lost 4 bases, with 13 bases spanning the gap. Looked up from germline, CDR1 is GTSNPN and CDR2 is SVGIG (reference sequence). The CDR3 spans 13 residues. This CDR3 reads CACSGQTNQPQHF. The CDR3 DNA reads TGTGCCTGCTCCGGACAGACTAATCAGCCCCAGCATTTT.

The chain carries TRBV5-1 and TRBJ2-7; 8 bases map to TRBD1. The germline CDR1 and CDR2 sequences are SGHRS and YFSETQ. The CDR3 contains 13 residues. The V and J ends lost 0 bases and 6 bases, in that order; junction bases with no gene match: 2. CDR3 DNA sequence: TGCGCCAGCAGCTTGGGACAGGGGACCGAGCAGTACTTC. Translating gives CASSLGQGTEQYF. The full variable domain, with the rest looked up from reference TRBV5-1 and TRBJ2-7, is KAGVTQTPRYLIKTRGQQVTLSCSPISGHRSVSWYQQTPGQGLQFLFEYFSETQRNKGNFPGRFSGRQFSNSRSEMNVSTLELGDSALYLCASSLGQGTEQYFGPGTRLTVT.

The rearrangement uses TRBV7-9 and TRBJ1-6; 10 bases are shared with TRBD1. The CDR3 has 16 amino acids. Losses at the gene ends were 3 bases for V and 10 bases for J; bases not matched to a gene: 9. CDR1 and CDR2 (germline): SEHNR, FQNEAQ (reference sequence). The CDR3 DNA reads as TGTGCCAGCAGCTTCAGCGGTGGGACAGGGGTATCACCCCTCCACTTT. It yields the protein CASSFSGGTGVSPLHF.

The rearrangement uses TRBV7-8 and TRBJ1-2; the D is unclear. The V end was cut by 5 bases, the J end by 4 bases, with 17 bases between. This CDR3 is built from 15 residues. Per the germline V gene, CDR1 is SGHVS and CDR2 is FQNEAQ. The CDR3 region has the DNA TGTGCCAGCAGCCCCGACATGACCCGGGCCTATGGCTACACCTTC. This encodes CASSPDMTRAYGYTF.

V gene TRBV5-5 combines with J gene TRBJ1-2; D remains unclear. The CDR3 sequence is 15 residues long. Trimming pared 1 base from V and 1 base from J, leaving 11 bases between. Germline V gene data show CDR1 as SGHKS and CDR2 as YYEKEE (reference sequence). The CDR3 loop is CASSLSGGSNYGYTF. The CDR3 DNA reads TGTGCCAGCAGCTTGAGTGGAGGGAGTAACTATGGCTACACCTTC.

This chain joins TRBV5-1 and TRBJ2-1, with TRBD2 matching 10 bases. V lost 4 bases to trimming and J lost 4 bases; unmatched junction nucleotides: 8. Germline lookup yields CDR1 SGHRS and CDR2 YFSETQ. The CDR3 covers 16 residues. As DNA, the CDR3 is TGCGCCAGCAGCCCCTCTAGCGGGGGAAGTTACAATGAGCAGTTCTTC. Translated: CASSPSSGGSYNEQFF.

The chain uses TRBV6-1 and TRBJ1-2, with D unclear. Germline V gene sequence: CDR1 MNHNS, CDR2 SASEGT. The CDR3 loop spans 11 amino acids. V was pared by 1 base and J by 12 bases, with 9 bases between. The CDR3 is CASSEGRGDTF. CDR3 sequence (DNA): TGTGCCAGCAGTGAAGGGCGGGGAGACACCTTC.